One T cell receptor (beta chain) is described in this entry. This entry belongs to a study of CD4 and CD8 cells across lung adenocarcinoma regions. The CDR3 is 15 residues long. Germline V CDR1 and CDR2: DFQATT, SNEGSKA (reference sequence). The patients had localized lung adenocarcinoma, a non-small cell subtype. One entry per CDR3 protein results from TCRdb running MiXCR on the PCR reads. Of some 27,000 distinct CDR3 sequences in the sample, 50% to 55% were seen once. This chain links TRBV20-1 with TRBJ2-1, with 13 bases matching TRBD2. TRBJ2-5 matches the DNA end more closely, so the J call is doubtful. The specimen sequenced was CD8+ T cells from the center of a lung tumor. The receptor was derived from a male donor with lung adenocarcinoma. The CD4 and CD8 labels of this study may be unreliable. The CDR3 DNA sequence: TGCAGTGCTAGAGGGACTAGCGGGAGTCAGGAGACCCAGTACTTC. It translates to CSARGTSGSQETQYF.